Shown below are 23 T cell receptor beta chains from a single sample sequenced in a study of chemoradiotherapy in HPV16-positive cancers. The protocol was immunoSEQ multiplex PCR, while the TCRdb copy is restricted to in-frame clones and leaves out a portion. The data show 10,000 to 14,000 clones, with 80% to 95% seen just once and about 1.8% held by the top ten. The source material was blood, sampled from a patient who underwent chemoradiotherapy. The receptor source for this set is a human donor with HPV-associated anogenital cancer.

This sequence joins TRBV11-2 and TRBJ2-2; weak D call: TRBD2 (5 bases). This CDR3 has 16 amino acids. The V and J ends lost 4 bases and 0 bases respectively, with 12 bases between them. Per the germline V gene, CDR1 is SGHAT and CDR2 is FQNNGV. The chain's CDR3 is CASSSTAGTNTGELFF. CDR3 nucleotides: TGTGCCAGCAGCTCCACGGCGGGCACGAACACCGGGGAGCTGTTTTTT.

The chain joins TRBV18 to TRBJ2-3; 8 bases fit TRBD1. This CDR3 spans 14 amino acids. Germline V lookup: CDR1 KGHSH, CDR2 LQKENI. V gave up 5 bases and J gave up 4 bases; unmatched junction bases: 5. The CDR3 coding sequence is TGTGCCAGCTCATTAGGACAGGGTGCAGATACGCAGTATTTT. It encodes CASSLGQGADTQYF.

The chain links TRBV18 to TRBJ1-1; TRBD1 is a possible D gene (5 bases). This CDR3 region has 13 residues. The germline CDR1 and CDR2 sequences are KGHSH and LQKENI. V dropped 2 bases and J dropped 6 bases, with 10 bases sitting between them. CDR3 region: CASSPNWGSEAFF. The DNA of the CDR3 is TGTGCCAGCTCACCAAACTGGGGGTCTGAAGCTTTCTTT.

This chain links TRBV7-8 with TRBJ2-3; D gene uncertain. The germline gives CDR1 SGHVS, CDR2 FQNEAQ. The germline V and J ends were trimmed by 6 bases and 5 bases, with 15 bases remaining between them. CDR3 size: 14 residues. The DNA for the CDR3 is TGTGCCAGCAGGGACCCGTCGATTGGAGATACGCAGTATTTT. Protein: CASRDPSIGDTQYF.

CDR3 sequence: CASSPGQGSTEAFF. The CDR3 DNA reads as TGTGCCAGCTCACCAGGACAGGGGAGCACTGAAGCTTTCTTT. The rearrangement uses TRBV18 and TRBJ1-1, with TRBD1 identical over 9 bases. The V gene's germline CDR1 is KGHSH and CDR2 LQKENI. The CDR3 is 14 amino acids. V was pared by 2 bases and J by 4 bases, with 2 bases of the junction left unmatched.

This chain uses TRBV11-2 with TRBJ1-1; D might be TRBD1 (6 bases). Trimming left V 2 bases short and J 3 bases short, with 13 bases between. There are 15 residues in the CDR3. Germline loops: CDR1 SGHAT, CDR2 FQNNGV. The CDR3 sequence: CASSLRGGGHTEAFF. Written as DNA, the CDR3 is TGTGCCAGCAGCTTACGAGGGGGGGGCCACACTGAAGCTTTCTTT. The full variable domain, its missing parts supplied by reference TRBV11-2 and TRBJ1-1, is EAGVAQSPRYKIIEKRQSVAFWCNPISGHATLYWYQQILGQGPKLLIQFQNNGVVDDSQLPKDRFSAERLKGVDSTLKIQPAKLEDSAVYLCASSLRGGGHTEAFFGQGTRLTVV.

The chain recombines TRBV5-1 with TRBJ1-1; D not certain. V lost 2 bases and J 2 bases, leaving 7 bases between the germline ends. Germline V gene lookup returns CDR1 SGHRS and CDR2 YFSETQ. The CDR3 extends over 13 amino acids. This chain's CDR3 is CASSFLSNTEAFF. CDR3 DNA: TGCGCCAGCAGCTTCTTGAGTAACACTGAAGCTTTCTTT.

The CDR3 spells CASSVGLGRGNEQFF. CDR3 in DNA: TGTGCCAGCAGCGTAGGACTGGGAAGGGGGAATGAGCAGTTCTTC. This chain connects TRBV9 to TRBJ2-1, with a possible D match to TRBD1 (6 bases). Germline CDR1 reads SGDLS; CDR2 reads YYNGEE. V dropped 0 bases and J dropped 7 bases, with 14 bases sitting between them. CDR3 length: 15 residues.

This rearrangement joins TRBV9 to TRBJ1-5; D ambiguous. V was cut by 2 bases and J by 6 bases, with 12 bases left in between. Germline CDR1 and CDR2: SGDLS and YYNGEE. The CDR3 sequence is 14 residues long. In DNA, the CDR3 is TGTGCCAGCAGCGTCGGGGATAGCGGTCAGCCCCAGCATTTT. It translates to CASSVGDSGQPQHF.

The V gene is TRBV4-1, the J gene TRBJ1-4; D ambiguous. The CDR3 is 16 amino acids. Per germline, CDR1 MGHRA and CDR2 YSYEKL. V was cut by 0 bases and J by 0 bases, with 8 bases left in between. The CDR3 spells CASSQDMRATNEKLFF. CDR3 coding DNA: TGCGCCAGCAGCCAAGATATGAGGGCAACTAATGAAAAACTGTTTTTT.

The J gene is TRBJ2-5, the V gene TRBV4-3, with D possibly called TRBD1 or TRBD2 (5 bases each). CDR1 and CDR2 (germline): LGHNA, YSLEER. The CDR3 is 15 amino acids. V was shortened by 0 bases and J by 6 bases, with 14 bases between the two germline ends. For the CDR3, the DNA is TGCGCCAGCAGCCAAGATTTCGGGGCCTGGAAGACCCAGTACTTC. It is translated as CASSQDFGAWKTQYF.

The V gene is TRBV7-7, the J gene TRBJ2-7, with 11 positions matching TRBD2. The trim removed 4 bases at V and 2 bases at J, leaving 7 bases unmatched. Germline lookup yields CDR1 SSHAT and CDR2 FNYEAQ (reference sequence). This CDR3 contains 16 residues. CDR3 region: CASSSSTSGGPYEQYF. CDR3 DNA sequence: TGTGCCAGCAGCTCCTCAACTAGCGGGGGTCCCTACGAGCAGTACTTC. Together with reference TRBV7-7 and TRBJ2-7, the CDR3 gives the full variable domain: GAGVSQSPRYKVTKRGQDVTLRCDPISSHATLYWYQQALGQGPEFLTYFNYEAQPDKSGLPSDRFSAERPEGSISTLTIQRTEQRDSAMYRCASSSSTSGGPYEQYFGPGTRLTVT.

The J gene is TRBJ2-1, the V gene TRBV9; TRBD2 matches 8 bases. The CDR3 is made up of 13 amino acids. Germline V CDR1 and CDR2: SGDLS, YYNGEE. Germline trimming cut 3 bases from V and 12 bases from J; bases unmatched to any gene: 8. The CDR3 is CASSGTSIWGQFF. For the CDR3, the DNA is TGTGCCAGCAGCGGGACTAGCATCTGGGGGCAGTTCTTC.

The V call is TRBV27, the J call TRBJ2-1, with unresolved D. Trimming pared 0 bases from V and 1 base from J, leaving 13 bases between. The CDR3 totals 17 residues. In germline, CDR1 is MNHEY, CDR2 SMNVEV (reference sequence). CDR3 sequence: CASSLSVAPVSYNEQFF. Written as DNA, the CDR3 is TGTGCCAGCAGTTTATCGGTGGCACCCGTTTCCTACAATGAGCAGTTCTTC.

The chain carries TRBV4-1 and TRBJ1-5; D call uncertain. Per germline, CDR1 MGHRA and CDR2 YSYEKL. Trimming left V 4 bases short and J 0 bases short, with 10 bases between. This CDR3 is 15 amino acids long. CDR3 nucleotide sequence: TGCGCCAGCAGCCGGGAGGGTTATAGCAATCAGCCCCAGCATTTT. Translated: CASSREGYSNQPQHF.

The chain carries TRBV7-2 and TRBJ1-2; D unresolved. Per germline, CDR1 SGHTA and CDR2 FQGNSA. The germline V and J ends were trimmed by 5 bases and 5 bases, with 6 bases remaining between them. This CDR3 is 11 amino acids long. The CDR3 sequence: CASSRGYGYTF. The CDR3 coding sequence is TGTGCCAGCAGCCGCGGATATGGCTACACCTTC. Full variable domain (rest looked up from reference TRBV7-2 and TRBJ1-2): GAGVSQSPSNKVTEKGKDVELRCDPISGHTALYWYRQSLGQGLEFLIYFQGNSAPDKSGLPSDRFSAERTGGSVSTLTIQRTQQEDSAVYLCASSRGYGYTFGSGTRLTVV.

The V gene is TRBV10-3, the J gene TRBJ1-2, with TRBD1 identical over 7 bases. This CDR3 spans 12 amino acids. The ends lost 10 bases at V and 7 bases at J; junction bases unmatched: 9. Germline V CDR1 and CDR2: ENHRY, SYGVKD. This CDR3 is CANHRQGVGYTF. For the CDR3, the DNA is TGTGCCAACCACCGGCAGGGGGTTGGCTACACCTTC.

The chain has TRBV9 and TRBJ2-7; D possibly corresponds to TRBD2 (5 bases). The CDR3 totals 15 residues. Trimming pared 1 base from V and 0 bases from J, leaving 11 bases between. The germline V gene has CDR1 SGDLS and CDR2 YYNGEE. CDR3 amino acids: CASSVNFGSSYEQYF. Here the CDR3 DNA reads TGTGCCAGCAGCGTAAATTTTGGGAGCTCCTACGAGCAGTACTTC.

This clone showed up just once. The chain carries TRBV5-1 and TRBJ2-1; D not certain. Looked up from germline, CDR1 is SGHRS and CDR2 is YFSETQ. This CDR3 is 12 amino acids long. V lost 5 bases, J lost 10 bases, and 13 bases lay in between. The CDR3 reads CASSPDSTEQFF. The CDR3, as DNA: TGCGCCAGCAGTCCCGACTCAACAGAGCAGTTCTTC.

This chain joins TRBV18 and TRBJ1-3; D possibly corresponds to TRBD1 (6 bases). V was cut by 4 bases and J by 1 base, with 11 bases left in between. From germline, CDR1 is KGHSH and CDR2 LQKENI. The CDR3 length is 15 residues. The CDR3 DNA follows: TGTGCCAGCTCACTTGGACAGCTGTCTGGAAACACCATATATTTT. Amino acids: CASSLGQLSGNTIYF.

The gene calls are TRBV10-3 and TRBJ1-2; D call uncertain. The germline V gene has CDR1 ENHRY and CDR2 SYGVKD. This CDR3 is 11 amino acids long. Trimming stripped 10 bases from V and 7 bases from J, with 13 bases between. DNA for the CDR3: TGTGCCACCGGTCGATCGGGTGGCTACACCTTC. Translation: CATGRSGGYTF.

The chain joins TRBV7-9 to TRBJ1-1; D may be TRBD1 (6 bases). CDR3 length: 15 residues. CDR1 and CDR2 (germline): SEHNR, FQNEAQ (reference sequence). V was clipped by 2 bases and J by 6 bases, with 16 bases between them. This chain's CDR3 is CASSLKTGAEAEAFF. CDR3 nucleotide sequence: TGTGCCAGCAGCTTAAAGACAGGTGCCGAAGCTGAAGCTTTCTTT. Drawing the rest from reference TRBV7-9 and TRBJ1-1, the complete variable domain is DTGVSQNPRHKITKRGQNVTFRCDPISEHNRLYWYRQTLGQGPEFLTYFQNEAQLEKSRLLSDRFSAERPKGSFSTLEIQRTEQGDSAMYLCASSLKTGAEAEAFFGQGTRLTVV.

The chain recombines TRBV11-3 with TRBJ1-1; D remains unclear. The CDR3 covers 17 residues. The ends were cut back, 2 bases at V and 0 bases at J, with 16 bases in the middle. Germline CDR1 SGHNT, CDR2 YENEEA. The CDR3 nucleotides are TGTGCCAGCAGCTTACCCCTGGGATGGAGTATGAACACTGAAGCTTTCTTT. Its translation is CASSLPLGWSMNTEAFF.